This T cell receptor (beta chain) was found in a study of OX40 agonist ivuxolimab in advanced cancers. Background on the study: Participants, 75% to 85% male, averaged around 60 years of age, ranging from about 23 to 79. General observations from the study: There were, on average, more expanded clones in CD8+ T cells than in CD4+.

Clones were sequenced by immunoSEQ multiplex PCR, and TCRdb holds only the in-frame ones, with some missing. The sample has 60,000 to 70,000 clones, 75% to 85% seen once. On this clone: The antigen remains unidentified.

The TCR comes from an adult with an advanced solid tumor such as melanoma, head and neck, liver or kidney cancer. This sample comprised CD4+ or CD8+ T cells sorted from blood, obtained in a trial of the OX40 agonist ivuxolimab.

The CDR3 loop reads CSVRRDISFTDTQYF. DNA of the CDR3: TGCAGCGTTCGACGGGACATCTCTTTCACAGATACGCAGTATTTT. The V gene is TRBV29-1, the J gene TRBJ2-3; D perhaps matches TRBD1 (6 bases). CDR1 is SQVTM, CDR2 ANQGSEA, per germline. Between the trimmed V and J ends, which lost 5 bases and 2 bases, there was a span of 17 bases. This CDR3 region has 15 residues.